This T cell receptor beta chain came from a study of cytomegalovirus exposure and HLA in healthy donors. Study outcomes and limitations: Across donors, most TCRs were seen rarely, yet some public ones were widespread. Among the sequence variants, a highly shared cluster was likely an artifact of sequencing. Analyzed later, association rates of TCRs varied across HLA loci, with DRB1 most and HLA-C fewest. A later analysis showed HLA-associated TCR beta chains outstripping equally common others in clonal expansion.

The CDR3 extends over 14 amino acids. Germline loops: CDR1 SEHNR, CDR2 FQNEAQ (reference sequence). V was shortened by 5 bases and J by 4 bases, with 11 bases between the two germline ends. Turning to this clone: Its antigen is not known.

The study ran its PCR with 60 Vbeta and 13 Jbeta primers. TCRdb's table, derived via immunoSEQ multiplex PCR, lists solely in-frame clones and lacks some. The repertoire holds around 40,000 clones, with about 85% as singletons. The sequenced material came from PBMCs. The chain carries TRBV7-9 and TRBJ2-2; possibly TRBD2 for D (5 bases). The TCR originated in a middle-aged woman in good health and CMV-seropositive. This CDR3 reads CASSHIGSTGELFF. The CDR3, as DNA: TGTGCCAGCAGCCACATTGGGAGCACCGGGGAGCTGTTTTTT.